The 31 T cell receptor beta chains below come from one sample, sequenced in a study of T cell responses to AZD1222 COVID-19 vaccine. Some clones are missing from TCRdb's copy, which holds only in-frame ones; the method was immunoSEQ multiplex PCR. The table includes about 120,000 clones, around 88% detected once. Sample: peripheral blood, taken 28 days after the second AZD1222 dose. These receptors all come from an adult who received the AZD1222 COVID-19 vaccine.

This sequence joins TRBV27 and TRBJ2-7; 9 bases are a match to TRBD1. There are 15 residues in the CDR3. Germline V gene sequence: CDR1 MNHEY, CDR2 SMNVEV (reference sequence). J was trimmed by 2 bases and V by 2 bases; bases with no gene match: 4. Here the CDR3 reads CASSLRDRVAYEQYF. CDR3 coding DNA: TGTGCCAGCAGTTTAAGGGACAGGGTTGCCTACGAGCAGTACTTC.

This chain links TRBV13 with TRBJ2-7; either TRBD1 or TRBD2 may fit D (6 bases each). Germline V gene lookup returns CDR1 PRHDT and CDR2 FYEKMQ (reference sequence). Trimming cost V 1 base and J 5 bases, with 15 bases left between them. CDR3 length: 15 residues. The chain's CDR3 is CASSLVVTGADEQYF. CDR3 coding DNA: TGTGCCAGCAGCTTAGTAGTGACGGGGGCGGACGAGCAGTACTTC.

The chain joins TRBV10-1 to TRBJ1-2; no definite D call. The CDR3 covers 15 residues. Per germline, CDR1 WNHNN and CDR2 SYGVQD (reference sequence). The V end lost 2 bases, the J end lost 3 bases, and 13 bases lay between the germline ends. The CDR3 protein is CASSEGANPDYGYTF. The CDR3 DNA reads TGCGCCAGCAGTGAGGGAGCCAATCCGGACTATGGCTACACCTTC.

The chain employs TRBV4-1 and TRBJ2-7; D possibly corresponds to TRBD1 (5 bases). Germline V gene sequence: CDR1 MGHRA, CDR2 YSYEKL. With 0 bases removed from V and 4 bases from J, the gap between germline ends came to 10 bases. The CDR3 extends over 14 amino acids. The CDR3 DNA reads TGCGCCAGCAGCCAAGATCTGGGGCTTTACGAGCAGTACTTC. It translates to CASSQDLGLYEQYF.

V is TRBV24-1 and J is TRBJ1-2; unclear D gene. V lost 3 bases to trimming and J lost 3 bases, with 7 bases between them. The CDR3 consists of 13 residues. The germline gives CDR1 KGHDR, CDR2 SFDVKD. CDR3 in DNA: TGTGCCACCAGTGATCCAACAGACTATGGCTACACCTTC. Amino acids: CATSDPTDYGYTF.

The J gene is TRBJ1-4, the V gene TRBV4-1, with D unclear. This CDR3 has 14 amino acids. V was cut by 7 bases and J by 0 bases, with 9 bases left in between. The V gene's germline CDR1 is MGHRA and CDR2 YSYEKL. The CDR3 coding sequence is TGCGCCAGCAACCTCCAACCAACTAATGAAAAACTGTTTTTT. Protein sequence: CASNLQPTNEKLFF.

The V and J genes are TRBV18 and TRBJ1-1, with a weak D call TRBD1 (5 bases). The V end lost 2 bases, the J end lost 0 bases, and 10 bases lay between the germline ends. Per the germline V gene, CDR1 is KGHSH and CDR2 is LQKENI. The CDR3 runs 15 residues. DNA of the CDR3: TGTGCCAGCTCACCATTCTCAGGGTTGAACACTGAAGCTTTCTTT. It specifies CASSPFSGLNTEAFF.

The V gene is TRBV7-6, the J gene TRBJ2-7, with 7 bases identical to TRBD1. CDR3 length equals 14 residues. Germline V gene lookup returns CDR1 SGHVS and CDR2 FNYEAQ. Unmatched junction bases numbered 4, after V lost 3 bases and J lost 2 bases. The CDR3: CASSFETGTYEQYF. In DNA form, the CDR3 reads TGTGCCAGCAGCTTCGAGACAGGGACCTACGAGCAGTACTTC.

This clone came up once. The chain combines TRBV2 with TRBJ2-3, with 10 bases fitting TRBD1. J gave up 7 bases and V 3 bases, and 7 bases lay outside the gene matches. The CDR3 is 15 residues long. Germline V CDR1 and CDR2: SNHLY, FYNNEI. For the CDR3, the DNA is TGTGCCAGCAGTGACATGGGACAGGGGACTAATACGCAGTATTTT. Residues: CASSDMGQGTNTQYF.

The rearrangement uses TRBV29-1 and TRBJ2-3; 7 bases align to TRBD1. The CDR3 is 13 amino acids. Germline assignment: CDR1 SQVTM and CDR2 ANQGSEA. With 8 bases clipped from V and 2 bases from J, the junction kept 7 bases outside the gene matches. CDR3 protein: CSFMTGYTDTQYF. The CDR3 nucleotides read TGCAGCTTCATGACAGGGTACACAGATACGCAGTATTTT.

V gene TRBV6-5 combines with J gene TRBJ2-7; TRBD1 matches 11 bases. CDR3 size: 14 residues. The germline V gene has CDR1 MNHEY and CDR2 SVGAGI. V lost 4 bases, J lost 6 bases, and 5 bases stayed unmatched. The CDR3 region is CASSWTGGGSEQYF. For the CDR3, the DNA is TGTGCCAGCAGTTGGACAGGGGGCGGGTCCGAGCAGTACTTC.

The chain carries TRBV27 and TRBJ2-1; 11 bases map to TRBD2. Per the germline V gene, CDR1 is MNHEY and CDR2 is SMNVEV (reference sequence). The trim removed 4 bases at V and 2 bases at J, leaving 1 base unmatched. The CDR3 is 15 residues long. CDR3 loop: CASSSGLAAYNEQFF. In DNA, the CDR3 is TGTGCCAGCAGTTCGGGACTAGCGGCCTACAATGAGCAGTTCTTC.

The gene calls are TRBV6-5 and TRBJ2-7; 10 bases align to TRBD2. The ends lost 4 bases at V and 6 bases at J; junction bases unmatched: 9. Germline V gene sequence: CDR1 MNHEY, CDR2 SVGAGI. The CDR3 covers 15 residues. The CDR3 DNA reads TGTGCCAGCAGTTTCGATTTCCTAGCGGGAGCCGAGCAGTACTTC. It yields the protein CASSFDFLAGAEQYF.

CDR3: CASSKDRVARTEAFF. The DNA of the CDR3 is TGTGCCAGTAGTAAGGACCGGGTGGCGAGGACTGAAGCTTTCTTT. V is TRBV19 and J is TRBJ1-1; unclear D gene. Per germline, CDR1 LNHDA and CDR2 SQIVND (reference sequence). CDR3 length equals 15 residues. The ends were cut back, 4 bases at V and 5 bases at J, with 17 bases in the middle.

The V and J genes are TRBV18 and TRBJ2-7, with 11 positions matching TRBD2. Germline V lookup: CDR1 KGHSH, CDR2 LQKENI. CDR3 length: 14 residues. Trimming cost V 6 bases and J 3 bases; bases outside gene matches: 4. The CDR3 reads CASSAGTSGYEQYF. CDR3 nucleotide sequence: TGTGCCAGCTCGGCCGGGACTAGCGGCTACGAGCAGTACTTC. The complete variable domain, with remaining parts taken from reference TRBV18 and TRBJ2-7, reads NAGVMQNPRHLVRRRGQEARLRCSPMKGHSHVYWYRQLPEEGLKFMVYLQKENIIDESGMPKERFSAEFPKEGPSILRIQQVVRGDSAAYFCASSAGTSGYEQYFGPGTRLTVT.

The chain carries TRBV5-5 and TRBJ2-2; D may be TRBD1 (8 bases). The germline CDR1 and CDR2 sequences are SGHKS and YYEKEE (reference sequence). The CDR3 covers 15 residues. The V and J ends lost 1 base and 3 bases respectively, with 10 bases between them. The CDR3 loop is CASSLTGGDTGELFF. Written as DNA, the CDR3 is TGTGCCAGCAGCTTGACAGGGGGGGACACCGGGGAGCTGTTTTTT.

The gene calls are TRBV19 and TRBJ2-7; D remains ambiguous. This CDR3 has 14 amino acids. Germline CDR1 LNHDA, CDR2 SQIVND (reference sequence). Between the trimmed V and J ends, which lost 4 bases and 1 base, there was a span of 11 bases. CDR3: CASSRSRVSYEQYF. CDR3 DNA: TGTGCCAGTAGTAGGTCTCGCGTTTCCTACGAGCAGTACTTC.

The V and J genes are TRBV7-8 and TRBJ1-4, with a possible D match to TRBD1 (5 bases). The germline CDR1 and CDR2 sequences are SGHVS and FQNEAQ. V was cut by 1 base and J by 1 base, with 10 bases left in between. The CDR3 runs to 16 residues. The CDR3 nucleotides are TGTGCCAGCAGCTTAGTTTCAACAGGAACTAATGAAAAACTGTTTTTT. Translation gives CASSLVSTGTNEKLFF. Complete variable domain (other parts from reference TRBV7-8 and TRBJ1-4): GAGVSQSPRYKVAKRGQDVALRCDPISGHVSLFWYQQALGQGPEFLTYFQNEAQLDKSGLPSDRFFAERPEGSVSTLKIQRTQQEDSAVYLCASSLVSTGTNEKLFFGSGTQLSVL.

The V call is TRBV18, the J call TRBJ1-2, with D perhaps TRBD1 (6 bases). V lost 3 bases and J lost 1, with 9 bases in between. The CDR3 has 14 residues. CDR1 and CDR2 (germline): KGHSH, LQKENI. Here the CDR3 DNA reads TGTGCCAGCTCACCCGGACAGTTTAACTATGGCTACACCTTC. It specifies CASSPGQFNYGYTF.

The chain's CDR3 is CASSSSGRYNEQFF. The CDR3 DNA sequence: TGTGCCAGTAGTTCTAGCGGGAGATACAATGAGCAGTTCTTC. V is TRBV19 and J is TRBJ2-1, with 10 bases aligning to TRBD2. Trimming cost V 5 bases and J 4 bases; bases outside gene matches: 2. This CDR3 spans 14 amino acids. CDR1 and CDR2 (germline): LNHDA, SQIVND (reference sequence).

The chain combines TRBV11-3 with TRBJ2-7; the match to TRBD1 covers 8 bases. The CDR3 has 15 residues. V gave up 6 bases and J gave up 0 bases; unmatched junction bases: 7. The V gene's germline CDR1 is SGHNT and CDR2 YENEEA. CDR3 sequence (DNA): TGTGCCAGCAGTTCCCGGGACAGGAGCTCCTACGAGCAGTACTTC. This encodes CASSSRDRSSYEQYF.

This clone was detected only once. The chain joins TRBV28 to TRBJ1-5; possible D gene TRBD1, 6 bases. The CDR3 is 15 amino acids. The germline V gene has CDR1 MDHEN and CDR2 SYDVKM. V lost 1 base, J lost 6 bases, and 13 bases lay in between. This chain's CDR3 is CASSLSGRGRQPQHF. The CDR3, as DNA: TGTGCCAGCAGTTTATCCGGCAGGGGTCGTCAGCCCCAGCATTTT.

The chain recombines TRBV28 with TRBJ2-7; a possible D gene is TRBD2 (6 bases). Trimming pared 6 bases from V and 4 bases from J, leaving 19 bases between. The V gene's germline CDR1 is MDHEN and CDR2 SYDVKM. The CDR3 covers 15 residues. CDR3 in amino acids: CASSTTSRGSYEQYF. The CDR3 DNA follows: TGTGCCAGCAGCACGACTAGTAGGGGATCGTACGAGCAGTACTTC. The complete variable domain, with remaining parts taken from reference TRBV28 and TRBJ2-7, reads DVKVTQSSRYLVKRTGEKVFLECVQDMDHENMFWYRQDPGLGLRLIYFSYDVKMKEKGDIPEGYSVSREKKERFSLILESASTNQTSMYLCASSTTSRGSYEQYFGPGTRLTVT.

The CDR3 sequence: CASSLSGTPGKLFF. In nucleotides, the CDR3 is TGTGCCAGCAGTTTATCGGGCACGCCGGGGAAACTGTTTTTT. The rearrangement links TRBV27 to TRBJ1-4; D is undetermined. Germline CDR1 and CDR2: MNHEY and SMNVEV (reference sequence). This CDR3 is 14 amino acids long. V was shortened by 0 bases and J by 11 bases, with 13 bases between the two germline ends.

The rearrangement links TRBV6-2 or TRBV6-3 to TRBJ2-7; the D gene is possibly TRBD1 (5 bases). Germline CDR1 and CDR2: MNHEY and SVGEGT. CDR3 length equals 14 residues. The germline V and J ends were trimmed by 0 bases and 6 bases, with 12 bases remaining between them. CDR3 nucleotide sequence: TGTGCCAGCAGTTACTCGATATGGGGCGGCGAGCAGTACTTC. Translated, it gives CASSYSIWGGEQYF.

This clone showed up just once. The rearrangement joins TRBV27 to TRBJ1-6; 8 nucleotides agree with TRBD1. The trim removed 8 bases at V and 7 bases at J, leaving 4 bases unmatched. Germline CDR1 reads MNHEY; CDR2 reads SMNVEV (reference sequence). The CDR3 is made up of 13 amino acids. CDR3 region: CASRTGTNSPLHF. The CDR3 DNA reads TGTGCCAGCCGGACAGGGACCAATTCACCCCTCCACTTT.

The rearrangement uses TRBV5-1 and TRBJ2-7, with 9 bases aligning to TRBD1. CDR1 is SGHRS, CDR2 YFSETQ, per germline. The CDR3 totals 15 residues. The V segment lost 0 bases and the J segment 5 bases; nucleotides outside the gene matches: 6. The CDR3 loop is CASSLEGTGPHEQYF. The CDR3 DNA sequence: TGCGCCAGCAGCTTGGAAGGGACAGGGCCCCACGAGCAGTACTTC.

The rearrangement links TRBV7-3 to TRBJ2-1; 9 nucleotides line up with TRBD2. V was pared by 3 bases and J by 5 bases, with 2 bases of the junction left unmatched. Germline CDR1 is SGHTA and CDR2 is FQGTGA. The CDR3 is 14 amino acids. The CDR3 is CASSLGLAHNEQFF. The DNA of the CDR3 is TGTGCCAGCAGCTTGGGACTAGCTCACAATGAGCAGTTCTTC.

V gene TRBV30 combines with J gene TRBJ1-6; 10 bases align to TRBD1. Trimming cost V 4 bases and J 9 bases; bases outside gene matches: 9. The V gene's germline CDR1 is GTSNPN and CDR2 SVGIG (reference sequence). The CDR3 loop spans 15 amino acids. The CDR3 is CAWTYRGTGVSPLHF. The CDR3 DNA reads TGTGCCTGGACTTACCGCGGGACAGGGGTTTCACCCCTCCACTTT.

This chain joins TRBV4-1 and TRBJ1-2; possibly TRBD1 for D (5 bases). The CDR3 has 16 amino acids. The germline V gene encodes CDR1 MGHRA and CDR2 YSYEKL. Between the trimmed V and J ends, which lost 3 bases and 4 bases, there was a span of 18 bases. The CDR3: CASSQGPGPPIYGYTF. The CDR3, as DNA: TGCGCCAGCAGCCAGGGACCGGGACCGCCGATCTATGGCTACACCTTC.

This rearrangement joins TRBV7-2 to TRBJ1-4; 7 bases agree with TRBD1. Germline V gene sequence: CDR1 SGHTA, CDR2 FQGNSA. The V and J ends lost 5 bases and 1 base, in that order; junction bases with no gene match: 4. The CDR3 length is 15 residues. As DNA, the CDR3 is TGTGCCAGCAGCCGTGGACAGGAAACTAATGAAAAACTGTTTTTT. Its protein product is CASSRGQETNEKLFF.